One and the same sample provided the 8 T cell receptor beta chains below, sequenced in a study of shared clonotypes between healthy human individuals. Data came from immunoSEQ multiplex PCR; TCRdb stores just in-frame clones and leaves some out. The table records some 900,000 clones, 70% to 85% of them present only once. The sequencing sample was made of memory CD4+ T cells sorted from blood. Documented subset: CD45RA-negative fraction. These receptors were collected from a young man in good health.

A word on this clone: The same CDR3 can be traced to other DNA sequences in this sample. The J gene is TRBJ2-3, the V gene TRBV19, with a weak D call TRBD2 (5 bases). The V and J ends lost 3 bases and 0 bases respectively, with 7 bases between them. In germline, CDR1 is LNHDA, CDR2 SQIVND (reference sequence). The CDR3 loop spans 14 amino acids. In DNA form, the CDR3 reads TGTGCCAGTAGTATTCGGGGTAGCACAGATACGCAGTATTTT. Residues: CASSIRGSTDTQYF.

This clone was picked up one time. The gene calls are TRBV28 and TRBJ1-5, with D unresolved. The CDR3 spans 15 residues. Germline CDR1 and CDR2: MDHEN and SYDVKM. Trimming stripped 6 bases from V and 0 bases from J, with 12 bases between. Written as DNA, the CDR3 is TGTGCCAGCAGAAGTGACGGGTATAGCAATCAGCCCCAGCATTTT. Its protein product is CASRSDGYSNQPQHF.

In this sample, this clone turned up a few times. The chain carries TRBV18 and TRBJ1-1; the D gene is possibly TRBD1 (6 bases). Trimming pared 6 bases from V and 1 base from J, leaving 12 bases between. The germline gives CDR1 KGHSH, CDR2 LQKENI. This CDR3 is built from 14 residues. The CDR3 reads CASSRGTPNTEAFF. In DNA, the CDR3 is TGTGCCAGCTCTCGCGGGACACCGAACACTGAAGCTTTCTTT.

The chain combines TRBV5-5 with TRBJ1-6, with 7 nucleotides matching TRBD1. CDR1 is SGHKS and CDR2 is YYEKEE in the germline V gene (reference sequence). After removal of 4 bases from V and 10 bases from J, the junction contained 8 bases not matched to a gene. The CDR3 has 14 residues. CDR3 sequence: CASSQQLQGSPLHF. In nucleotides, the CDR3 is TGTGCCAGCAGCCAACAACTACAGGGGTCACCCCTCCACTTT.

Comment on this clone: The sample carries other DNA sequences with the same CDR3. V and J are TRBV5-1 and TRBJ2-1, with D possibly TRBD2 on 6 matching bases. This CDR3 region has 13 residues. CDR1 and CDR2 from the germline V gene are SGHRS and YFSETQ. V shed 3 bases and J shed 4 bases, with 8 bases lying between them. The CDR3 spells CASSSEGYNEQFF. DNA for the CDR3: TGCGCCAGCAGCTCGGAGGGTTACAATGAGCAGTTCTTC.

The CDR3 coding sequence is TGTGCCAGCAGTAAGACTAGCGGGGGCTCGAACACCGGGGAGCTGTTTTTT. Translation: CASSKTSGGSNTGELFF. The V gene is TRBV25-1, the J gene TRBJ2-2, with 12 bases aligning to TRBD2. This CDR3 comprises 17 residues. V gave up 5 bases and J gave up 0 bases; unmatched junction bases: 4. The germline CDR1 and CDR2 sequences are MGHDK and SYGVNS.

The rearrangement uses TRBV5-6 and TRBJ1-5; D might be TRBD1 (5 bases). V was trimmed by 5 bases and J by 3 bases, leaving 15 bases between them. The CDR3 consists of 15 residues. CDR1 is SGHDT and CDR2 is YYEEEE in the germline V gene. CDR3 DNA: TGTGCCAGCAGGGCCAGGGCAGGGCCCAATCAGCCCCAGCATTTT. It encodes CASRARAGPNQPQHF.

This sequence joins TRBV7-2 and TRBJ2-7; 11 bases agree with TRBD1. This CDR3 region has 16 residues. The V gene end was trimmed by 7 bases and the J gene end by 0 bases; junction bases not matched to a gene: 8. Germline CDR1 reads SGHTA; CDR2 reads FQGNSA. The CDR3 protein is CASTRTGGYNSYEQYF. The CDR3 DNA follows: TGTGCCAGCACCAGGACAGGGGGCTATAACTCCTACGAGCAGTACTTC.